These T cell receptor beta chains were read from a single sample in a study of CD8 T cells in Susac syndrome. Via MiXCR, TCRdb re-called the immunoSEQ multiplex PCR reads, giving one row per CDR3 protein. The sample lists about 200,000 distinct CDR3 sequences, around 96% occurring once. The sequencing input was CD4+ T cells from PBMCs. The receptors stem from a human donor with multiple sclerosis. The CDR3 runs from the conserved cysteine through the conserved F or W. A D gene is named only where the DNA matches it firmly. The size entry is marked missing in some rows and otherwise reads once, few, many or a size class.

clone size: NA
V gene: TRBV2
J gene: TRBJ2-7
D gene: TRBD1
CDR3 DNA: TGTGCCAGCAGTTGGACAGGACCCTACGAGCAGTACTTC
CDR3 protein: CASSWTGPYEQYF

clone size: NA
V gene: TRBV9
J gene: TRBJ2-7
D gene: NA
CDR3 DNA: TGTGCCAGCAGCCTGAGGACAGATTTCTACGAGCAGTACTTC
CDR3 protein: CASSLRTDFYEQYF

clone size: NA
V gene: TRBV18
J gene: TRBJ2-1
D gene: TRBD1
CDR3 DNA: TGTGCCAGCTCACCCATGACAGGGCTTGGGCAGTTCTTC
CDR3 protein: CASSPMTGLGQFF

clone size: NA
V gene: TRBV7-9
J gene: TRBJ1-2
D gene: TRBD1
CDR3 DNA: TGTGCCAGCAGCTCTTCCGGGACAGGGAATTTCTATGGCTACACCTTC
CDR3 protein: CASSSSGTGNFYGYTF

clone size: NA
V gene: TRBV30
J gene: TRBJ1-1
D gene: NA
CDR3 DNA: TGTGCCTGGAGTGTACAGAGGACTGAAGCTTTCTTT
CDR3 protein: CAWSVQRTEAFF

clone size: few
V gene: TRBV20-1
J gene: TRBJ2-7
D gene: TRBD2
CDR3 DNA: TGCAGTGCTAGGGGCGTCGGGACTAGCGCGGGGGAGCAGTACTTC
CDR3 protein: CSARGVGTSAGEQYF

clone size: NA
V gene: TRBV30
J gene: TRBJ2-3
D gene: NA
CDR3 DNA: TGTGCCTGGAGGCCGCTTCGACAGCAAAGCACAGATACGCAGTATTTT
CDR3 protein: CAWRPLRQQSTDTQYF

clone size: NA
V gene: TRBV6-1
J gene: TRBJ2-1
D gene: NA
CDR3 DNA: TGTGCCAGCACCTTTTTTAACAATGAGCAGTTCTTC
CDR3 protein: CASTFFNNEQFF

clone size: NA
V gene: TRBV27
J gene: TRBJ1-2
D gene: TRBD1
CDR3 DNA: TGTGCCAGCAGTTTATGGAACAGGGGCGCCTATGGCTACACCTTC
CDR3 protein: CASSLWNRGAYGYTF

clone size: NA
V gene: TRBV20-1
J gene: TRBJ2-7
D gene: TRBD2
CDR3 DNA: TGCAGTGCTATTCGGACTAGCGGGAGCTACGAGCAGTACTTC
CDR3 protein: CSAIRTSGSYEQYF

clone size: NA
V gene: TRBV5-1
J gene: TRBJ2-1
D gene: NA
CDR3 DNA: TGCGCCAGCAGCTTTGTGGCAAATGAGCAGTTCTTC
CDR3 protein: CASSFVANEQFF

clone size: NA
V gene: TRBV5-1
J gene: TRBJ1-1
D gene: TRBD1
CDR3 DNA: TGCGCCAGCAGCTTTCAAGGACAGGATGAAGCTTTCTTT
CDR3 protein: CASSFQGQDEAFF

clone size: NA
V gene: TRBV30
J gene: TRBJ2-5
D gene: TRBD2
CDR3 DNA: TGTGCCTTACGAAGCGGGGGACCAGAGACCCAGTACTTC
CDR3 protein: CALRSGGPETQYF

clone size: once
V gene: TRBV3-1
J gene: TRBJ1-2
D gene: TRBD1
CDR3 DNA: TGTGCCAGCAGCTGGACAGGGGGCGATGGCTACACCTTC
CDR3 protein: CASSWTGGDGYTF

clone size: NA
V gene: TRBV30
J gene: TRBJ1-2
D gene: TRBD1
CDR3 DNA: TGTGCCTGGGGACAGGGGGCAGATTATGGCTACACCTTC
CDR3 protein: CAWGQGADYGYTF

clone size: few
V gene: TRBV20-1
J gene: TRBJ2-7
D gene: NA
CDR3 DNA: TGCAGTGCTAGTAAGGTTGGCGAGCAGTACTTC
CDR3 protein: CSASKVGEQYF

clone size: NA
V gene: TRBV20-1
J gene: TRBJ1-2
D gene: TRBD1
CDR3 DNA: TGCAGTGCTAGACGACAGGGCGCCTATGGCTACACCTTC
CDR3 protein: CSARRQGAYGYTF

clone size: NA
V gene: TRBV20-1
J gene: TRBJ2-3
D gene: NA
CDR3 DNA: TGCAGTGCTAGAGGTAGCGGTGAAGATACGCAGTATTTT
CDR3 protein: CSARGSGEDTQYF